This TCR beta chain was observed in a study of beta chain features in type 1 diabetes. About this clone: Its cognate antigen is unknown.

The CDR3 is 13 residues long. V lost 0 bases and J 3 bases, leaving 6 bases between the germline ends. The germline V gene has CDR1 SGHRS and CDR2 YFSETQ. Each of the CD4+ naive, central memory, regulatory and stem cell-like memory populations was sorted via CD45RO/CCR7/CD25/CD127/CD95/CD27. Each population that was sorted was more than 95% pure. Study results and limitations: It was among patients, rather than healthy donors, that naive, central memory and Treg TCRB repertoires appeared more similar.

As every portion of the isolated RNA was reverse transcribed, the sequencing read expressed TCRB transcripts. An average approximately 3.7 million reads came from naive, central memory and regulatory T cell samples. Some clones are missing from TCRdb's copy, which holds only in-frame ones; the method was immunoSEQ multiplex PCR. The data show roughly 170,000 clones, about an eighth seen once. The receptor comes from a woman in her late teens or twenties in good health. Sequencing input: central memory CD4+ T cells from blood. The chain is built from TRBV5-1 and TRBJ1-2; D is uncertain. Written as DNA, the CDR3 is TGCGCCAGCAGCTTGGCCGAGTACTATGGCTACACCTTC. It is translated as CASSLAEYYGYTF. Full variable domain (remainder filled in from reference TRBV5-1 and TRBJ1-2): KAGVTQTPRYLIKTRGQQVTLSCSPISGHRSVSWYQQTPGQGLQFLFEYFSETQRNKGNFPGRFSGRQFSNSRSEMNVSTLELGDSALYLCASSLAEYYGYTFGSGTRLTVV.